These 23 T cell receptor beta chains were all obtained from the same sample, sequenced in a study of a mutant IDH1 vaccine in newly diagnosed glioma. The data were produced by immunoSEQ multiplex PCR, yet TCRdb's version contains in-frame clones alone and is incomplete. Seen here are about 120,000 clones, just under 80% observed once, and the top ten hold around 5.5%. Antigens for these TCRs are unknown. As for time point: week 11, during vaccination. It was 300 ug of mutant IDH1 20-mer peptide that made up each vaccine dose, given with topical imiquimod. The sequencing used PBMCs, collected from a glioma patient whose treatment included an IDH1 peptide vaccine. The receptors shown here come from a man aged 40-55 years with glioma.

The chain couples TRBV27 to TRBJ2-7; TRBD1 matches at 8 bases. Germline CDR1 reads MNHEY; CDR2 reads SMNVEV (reference sequence). Unmatched junction bases numbered 6, after V lost 6 bases and J lost 2 bases. The CDR3 extends over 14 amino acids. CDR3 protein: CASRQQGVPYEQYF. The CDR3 region has the DNA TGTGCCAGCAGACAACAGGGGGTCCCCTACGAGCAGTACTTC.

The gene calls are TRBV19 and TRBJ1-3; D gene uncertain. CDR3 length equals 18 residues. Deletions cut 3 bases from V and 0 bases from J, with 18 bases between. CDR1 and CDR2 from the germline V gene are LNHDA and SQIVND (reference sequence). The CDR3 here is CASSIVWLGRSSGNTIYF. DNA for the CDR3: TGTGCCAGTAGTATCGTTTGGTTAGGACGGAGCTCTGGAAACACCATATATTTT. Complete variable domain (other parts from reference TRBV19 and TRBJ1-3): DGGITQSPKYLFRKEGQNVTLSCEQNLNHDAMYWYRQDPGQGLRLIYYSQIVNDFQKGDIAEGYSVSREKKESFPLTVTSAQKNPTAFYLCASSIVWLGRSSGNTIYFGEGSWLTVV.

V and J are TRBV5-1 and TRBJ2-1; D tentatively fits TRBD1 or TRBD2 (5 bases each). Germline V gene data show CDR1 as SGHRS and CDR2 as YFSETQ. Trimming took 0 bases from V and 5 from J, leaving 18 bases between them. The CDR3 consists of 17 residues. The CDR3 DNA follows: TGCGCCAGCAGCTTGGCCAATCTTGTGGGGCGGGACAATGAGCAGTTCTTC. It translates to CASSLANLVGRDNEQFF.

The chain has TRBV7-9 and TRBJ2-7; 10 bases match TRBD1. The CDR3 covers 15 residues. The J segment lost 7 bases and the V segment lost 2 bases, leaving 8 bases of the junction unmatched. Germline-derived CDR1 and CDR2 are SEHNR and FQNEAQ (reference sequence). The CDR3 DNA reads as TGTGCCAGCAGCTTAACGAGACAGGGGGCGGGAGAGCAGTACTTC. Protein product: CASSLTRQGAGEQYF.

This clone turned up a few times. The chain couples TRBV29-1 to TRBJ1-1; 12 nucleotides agree with TRBD1. Trimming cost V 7 bases and J 1 base; bases outside gene matches: 1. Looked up from germline, CDR1 is SQVTM and CDR2 is ANQGSEA. The CDR3 has 13 residues. The CDR3 sequence: CSAGQGANTEAFF. CDR3 sequence (DNA): TGCAGCGCGGGACAGGGGGCGAACACTGAAGCTTTCTTT.

This clone was seen a few times. The same CDR3 is also encoded by other DNA sequences in this sample. This chain uses TRBV19 with TRBJ1-1; D unclear. Germline CDR1 and CDR2: LNHDA and SQIVND (reference sequence). The V end was cut by 3 bases, the J end by 1 base, with 6 bases between. The CDR3 has 13 amino acids. The CDR3 DNA reads TGTGCCAGTAGTATTCTGGGGAACACTGAAGCTTTCTTT. This encodes CASSILGNTEAFF.

The V and J genes are TRBV2 and TRBJ2-3, with D possibly being TRBD1 or TRBD2 (7 bases each). Trimming removed 7 bases from V and 5 bases from J, with 13 bases in between. CDR1 is SNHLY and CDR2 is FYNNEI in the germline V gene. The CDR3 extends over 13 amino acids. The chain's CDR3 is CASTGRGGDTQYF. CDR3 nucleotide sequence: TGTGCCAGCACAGGCAGGGGGGGAGATACGCAGTATTTT.

J is TRBJ1-2 and V is TRBV9, with no clear D. The CDR3 spans 14 residues. Germline V gene data show CDR1 as SGDLS and CDR2 as YYNGEE. Trimming removed 4 bases at V and 2 bases at J, with 12 bases between. This CDR3 reads CASSTRTVNYGYTF. DNA of the CDR3: TGTGCCAGCAGCACGCGGACGGTCAACTATGGCTACACCTTC.

In DNA, the CDR3 is TGTGCCAGCAGCTTACCGGGGGGGCGGGCAGATACGCAGTATTTT. It is translated as CASSLPGGRADTQYF. The chain couples TRBV7-2 to TRBJ2-3, with 8 bases identical to TRBD2. The CDR3 is 15 amino acids. V was pared by 2 bases and J by 4 bases, with 5 bases of the junction left unmatched. CDR1 and CDR2 from the germline V gene are SGHTA and FQGNSA.

In its sample, this clone was seen a few times. This rearrangement joins TRBV7-8 to TRBJ2-7; D may be TRBD2 (7 bases). Germline CDR1 is SGHVS and CDR2 is FQNEAQ. The CDR3 contains 13 residues. V was clipped by 6 bases and J by 8 bases, with 17 bases between them. The CDR3 DNA reads as TGTGCCAGCAGGGAACAGGGAGGGACCAAGCAGTACTTC. It specifies CASREQGGTKQYF. Combining the CDR3 with reference TRBV7-8 and TRBJ2-7 gives the whole variable domain GAGVSQSPRYKVAKRGQDVALRCDPISGHVSLFWYQQALGQGPEFLTYFQNEAQLDKSGLPSDRFFAERPEGSVSTLKIQRTQQEDSAVYLCASREQGGTKQYFGPGTRLTVT.

The table lists this clone with a few counts. This chain joins TRBV7-9 and TRBJ2-7; unclear D gene. CDR1 and CDR2 from the germline V gene are SEHNR and FQNEAQ (reference sequence). V lost 2 bases to trimming and J lost 3 bases, with 8 bases between them. This CDR3 is 13 amino acids long. CDR3 nucleotides: TGTGCCAGCAGCTTAATCAACAGCTACGAGCAGTACTTC. As protein: CASSLINSYEQYF.

V gene TRBV6-1 combines with J gene TRBJ1-1; no clear D. The V and J ends lost 6 bases and 5 bases respectively, with 16 bases between them. Germline lookup yields CDR1 MNHNS and CDR2 SASEGT. The CDR3 is 14 amino acids. CDR3 in DNA: TGTGCCAGCAGGGCCCCTGGAGGGCGGACTGAAGCTTTCTTT. It is translated as CASRAPGGRTEAFF.

This clone was recorded once. The V gene is TRBV19, the J gene TRBJ1-5, with D perhaps matching TRBD1 (6 bases). V dropped 0 bases and J dropped 2 bases, with 14 bases sitting between them. Germline lookup yields CDR1 LNHDA and CDR2 SQIVND (reference sequence). The CDR3 loop spans 17 amino acids. In nucleotides, the CDR3 is TGTGCCAGTAGTATAGATCAAGGGGGGGAGCGCAATCAGCCCCAGCATTTT. Protein: CASSIDQGGERNQPQHF. Using reference TRBV19 and TRBJ1-5 for the parts outside the CDR3, the full variable domain is DGGITQSPKYLFRKEGQNVTLSCEQNLNHDAMYWYRQDPGQGLRLIYYSQIVNDFQKGDIAEGYSVSREKKESFPLTVTSAQKNPTAFYLCASSIDQGGERNQPQHFGDGTRLSIL.

The chain employs TRBV14 and TRBJ2-1; 13 bases are shared with TRBD2. CDR1 SGHDN and CDR2 FVKESK come from the germline V gene. Losses at the gene ends were 4 bases for V and 9 bases for J; bases not matched to a gene: 9. There are 16 residues in the CDR3. CDR3 nucleotides: TGTGCCAGCAGCCTACCTCGGACTAGCGGGAGAGGTGAGCAGTTCTTC. It specifies CASSLPRTSGRGEQFF.

The rearrangement uses TRBV28 and TRBJ1-1; D gene uncertain. Germline V gene lookup returns CDR1 MDHEN and CDR2 SYDVKM. Trimming left V 5 bases short and J 1 base short, with 14 bases between. The CDR3 consists of 15 residues. Here the CDR3 reads CASSPPAARNTEAFF. In DNA form, the CDR3 reads TGTGCCAGCAGTCCCCCGGCAGCCCGGAACACTGAAGCTTTCTTT.

V is TRBV19 and J is TRBJ2-5; TRBD2 matches at 8 bases. J was trimmed by 5 bases and V by 8 bases; bases with no gene match: 4. Germline V gene lookup returns CDR1 LNHDA and CDR2 SQIVND (reference sequence). There are 12 residues in the CDR3. CDR3 in DNA: TGTGCCAGTGCAATAGCGGGGGAGACCCAGTACTTC. Translation gives CASAIAGETQYF.

The gene calls are TRBV28 and TRBJ2-3; a possible D gene is TRBD1 (6 bases). This CDR3 is built from 14 residues. The germline V gene has CDR1 MDHEN and CDR2 SYDVKM. Trimming took 5 bases from V and 2 from J, leaving 11 bases between them. The CDR3 reads CASSLRGPTDTQYF. CDR3 DNA sequence: TGTGCCAGCAGTCTCAGGGGCCCCACAGATACGCAGTATTTT.

The chain couples TRBV7-4 to TRBJ2-4; 7 bases fit TRBD1. CDR1 is SGHVT and CDR2 is SQSDAQ in the germline V gene. Unmatched junction bases numbered 13, after V lost 5 bases and J lost 0 bases. The CDR3 contains 18 residues. The CDR3 DNA reads TGTGCCAGCAGCCTTGGACAGGCGACTATTTTAGCCAAAAACATTCAGTACTTC. This sequence encodes CASSLGQATILAKNIQYF.

This chain connects TRBV6-5 to TRBJ2-6; tentatively, D is TRBD2 (5 bases). The CDR3 is made up of 16 amino acids. CDR1 and CDR2 (germline): MNHEY, SVGAGI. Trimming took 4 bases from V and 2 from J, leaving 12 bases between them. CDR3 sequence: CASSFGVGPGANVLTF. CDR3 DNA: TGTGCCAGCAGTTTCGGGGTCGGGCCTGGGGCCAACGTCCTGACTTTC.

The rearrangement joins TRBV10-3 to TRBJ1-2; maybe TRBD1 (5 bases). This CDR3 has 13 residues. Per germline, CDR1 ENHRY and CDR2 SYGVKD. Trimming cost V 3 bases and J 7 bases, with 12 bases left between them. This CDR3 is CAISDQETVGYTF. The CDR3 DNA follows: TGTGCCATCAGTGACCAGGAGACAGTTGGCTACACCTTC.

The genes are TRBV7-8 and TRBJ2-5, with 8 bases identical to TRBD2. J lost 5 bases, V lost 1 base, and 9 bases had no gene match. There are 16 residues in the CDR3. Germline CDR1 is SGHVS and CDR2 is FQNEAQ. CDR3 nucleotides: TGTGCCAGCAGCTTAGGATTAGCGGGACGTTGGGAGACCCAGTACTTC. Translation: CASSLGLAGRWETQYF.

V gene TRBV6-5 combines with J gene TRBJ2-5, with D perhaps matching TRBD2 (5 bases). There are 16 residues in the CDR3. Trimming shortened V by 0 bases and J by 5 bases, and 16 bases separated the two germline ends. CDR1 and CDR2 (germline): MNHEY, SVGAGI. CDR3 residues: CASSYSKTTILETQYF. In DNA, the CDR3 is TGTGCCAGCAGTTACTCGAAGACTACGATTCTTGAGACCCAGTACTTC.

The V and J genes are TRBV5-4 and TRBJ2-1; D uncertain. The V and J ends lost 4 bases and 4 bases respectively, with 15 bases between them. Germline V gene sequence: CDR1 SGHNT, CDR2 YYREEE (reference sequence). This CDR3 is built from 15 residues. The CDR3 coding sequence is TGTGCCAGCAGCCCTGCGGTTGGGTCGTACAATGAGCAGTTCTTC. The encoded protein is CASSPAVGSYNEQFF. Filled out from reference TRBV5-4 and TRBJ2-1, the complete variable domain reads ETGVTQSPTHLIKTRGQQVTLRCSSQSGHNTVSWYQQALGQGPQFIFQYYREEENGRGNFPPRFSGLQFPNYSSELNVNALELDDSALYLCASSPAVGSYNEQFFGPGTRLTVL.